This T cell receptor beta chain is from a study of blood T cell repertoires in COVID-19. Background on the study: Samples came from the United States, Italy and Spain, spanning acute and convalescent COVID-19. Sources were T cells, B-cell-depleted T cells, or PBMCs; the material itself was cDNA or gDNA.

Authors' methods: Estimation of nucleated cell counts was performed using reference gene primer amplification. Clones were read by immunoSEQ multiplex PCR, and TCRdb kept only the in-frame ones, dropping some. V and J calls and clone size are as listed in that table; D and trimming were resolved from the DNA. The sample has fewer than 35,000 clones; about 85% are singletons. The V gene lost 6 bases and the J gene lost 0 bases, with 12 bases spanning the gap. CDR3 length: 15 amino acids. Germline V gives CDR1 MNHEY, CDR2 SVGEGT. The sample holds one count of this clone. This clonotype originated in a man aged 45 to 65 with active or convalescent COVID-19. This chain joins TRBV6-2 or TRBV6-3 and TRBJ2-1; D is undetermined. Sequenced input: peripheral blood. CDR3 sequence (DNA): TGTGCCAGCAGCCCTCCCCAGCGCTCCTACAATGAGCAGTTCTTC. It translates to CASSPPQRSYNEQFF.